Listed below are T cell receptor beta chains from one sample, sequenced in a study of Graves' ophthalmopathy and Graves' hyperthyroidism. TCRdb passed the multiplex PCR reads through MiXCR, listing each CDR3 protein once. The table shows approximately 1.2 million distinct CDR3 sequences, with less than 45% occurring only once. Sequencing used peripheral blood or thyroid tissue (not recorded which). These receptor sequences come from an adult man with Graves' hyperthyroidism. The CDR3 runs from the conserved cysteine through the conserved F or W. D genes are given only for firm matches. Size is stated for part of the rows, as once, few or many counts, or as a class when the clone is expanded.

d_call	v_call	j_call	clone_size	cdr3_nt	cdr3_aa
NA	TRBV7-2	TRBJ1-2	many	TGTGCCAGCAGCTTCGGGACACCTGTCTATGGCTACACCTTC	CASSFGTPVYGYTF
NA	TRBV10-2	TRBJ1-1	NA	TGCGCCAGCAGTGAAGCAGGGACGAACACTGAAGCTTTCTTT	CASSEAGTNTEAFF
TRBD2	TRBV2	TRBJ2-5	NA	TGTGCCAGCAGTCCTAGCGGGGCGATGTCTAAGACCCAGTACTTC	CASSPSGAMSKTQYF
TRBD1	TRBV12-3/TRBV12-4	TRBJ1-6	many	TGTGCCAGCAGAATGACAGGGTTGCTTTCACCCCTCCACTTT	CASRMTGLLSPLHF
NA	TRBV24-1	TRBJ2-5	many	TGTGCCACCAGTGATGGGGACACACCGGGGGGAGAGACCCAGTACTTC	CATSDGDTPGGETQYF
NA	TRBV5-1	TRBJ1-4	many	TGCGCCAGCAGCCGTGACAGTAATGAAAAACTGTTTTTT	CASSRDSNEKLFF
TRBD2	TRBV7-2	TRBJ2-2	many	TGTGCCAGTCGGACTAGCCCTAACACCGGGGAGCTGTTTTTT	CASRTSPNTGELFF
TRBD1	TRBV7-9	TRBJ1-2	many	TGTGCCAGCAGACATGGGGACAGGGCGAACTATGGCTACACCTTC	CASRHGDRANYGYTF
TRBD1	TRBV7-9	TRBJ1-5	NA	TGTGCCAGCAGCTTAACGGGACAGGGTCATCAGCCCCAGCATTTT	CASSLTGQGHQPQHF
NA	TRBV6-1	TRBJ1-2	NA	TGTGCCAGCAGTGAAGCCATTTGGGGAGAGGTCGATGGCTACACCTTC	CASSEAIWGEVDGYTF
TRBD2	TRBV7-2	TRBJ2-7	NA	TGTGCCAGCAGCCTGGGGTTGGGAGCGGGAGACTACGAGCAGTACTTC	CASSLGLGAGDYEQYF
NA	TRBV2	TRBJ2-3	NA	TGTGCCAGCAGTGCTGGGCAGAGTGGACCCACAGATACGCAGTATTTT	CASSAGQSGPTDTQYF
NA	TRBV7-3	TRBJ2-7	few	TGTGCCAGCAGCTTAGAGCGGCTAGGCATGGTCCGCGAGCAGTACTTC	CASSLERLGMVREQYF
NA	TRBV5-8	TRBJ2-7	NA	TGTGCCAGCAGCTTGCGAGGGGTTAGCGAGCAGTACTTC	CASSLRGVSEQYF
NA	TRBV11-2	TRBJ2-5	once	TGTGCCAGCAGCTTTAGGTCCTTCGGGGCTTCCCAGCAAGAGACCCAGTACTTC	CASSFRSFGASQQETQYF
TRBD2	TRBV9	TRBJ2-5	NA	TGTGCCAGCTCAACTCTAGCGGGAGTCCAAGAGACCCAGTACTTC	CASSTLAGVQETQYF